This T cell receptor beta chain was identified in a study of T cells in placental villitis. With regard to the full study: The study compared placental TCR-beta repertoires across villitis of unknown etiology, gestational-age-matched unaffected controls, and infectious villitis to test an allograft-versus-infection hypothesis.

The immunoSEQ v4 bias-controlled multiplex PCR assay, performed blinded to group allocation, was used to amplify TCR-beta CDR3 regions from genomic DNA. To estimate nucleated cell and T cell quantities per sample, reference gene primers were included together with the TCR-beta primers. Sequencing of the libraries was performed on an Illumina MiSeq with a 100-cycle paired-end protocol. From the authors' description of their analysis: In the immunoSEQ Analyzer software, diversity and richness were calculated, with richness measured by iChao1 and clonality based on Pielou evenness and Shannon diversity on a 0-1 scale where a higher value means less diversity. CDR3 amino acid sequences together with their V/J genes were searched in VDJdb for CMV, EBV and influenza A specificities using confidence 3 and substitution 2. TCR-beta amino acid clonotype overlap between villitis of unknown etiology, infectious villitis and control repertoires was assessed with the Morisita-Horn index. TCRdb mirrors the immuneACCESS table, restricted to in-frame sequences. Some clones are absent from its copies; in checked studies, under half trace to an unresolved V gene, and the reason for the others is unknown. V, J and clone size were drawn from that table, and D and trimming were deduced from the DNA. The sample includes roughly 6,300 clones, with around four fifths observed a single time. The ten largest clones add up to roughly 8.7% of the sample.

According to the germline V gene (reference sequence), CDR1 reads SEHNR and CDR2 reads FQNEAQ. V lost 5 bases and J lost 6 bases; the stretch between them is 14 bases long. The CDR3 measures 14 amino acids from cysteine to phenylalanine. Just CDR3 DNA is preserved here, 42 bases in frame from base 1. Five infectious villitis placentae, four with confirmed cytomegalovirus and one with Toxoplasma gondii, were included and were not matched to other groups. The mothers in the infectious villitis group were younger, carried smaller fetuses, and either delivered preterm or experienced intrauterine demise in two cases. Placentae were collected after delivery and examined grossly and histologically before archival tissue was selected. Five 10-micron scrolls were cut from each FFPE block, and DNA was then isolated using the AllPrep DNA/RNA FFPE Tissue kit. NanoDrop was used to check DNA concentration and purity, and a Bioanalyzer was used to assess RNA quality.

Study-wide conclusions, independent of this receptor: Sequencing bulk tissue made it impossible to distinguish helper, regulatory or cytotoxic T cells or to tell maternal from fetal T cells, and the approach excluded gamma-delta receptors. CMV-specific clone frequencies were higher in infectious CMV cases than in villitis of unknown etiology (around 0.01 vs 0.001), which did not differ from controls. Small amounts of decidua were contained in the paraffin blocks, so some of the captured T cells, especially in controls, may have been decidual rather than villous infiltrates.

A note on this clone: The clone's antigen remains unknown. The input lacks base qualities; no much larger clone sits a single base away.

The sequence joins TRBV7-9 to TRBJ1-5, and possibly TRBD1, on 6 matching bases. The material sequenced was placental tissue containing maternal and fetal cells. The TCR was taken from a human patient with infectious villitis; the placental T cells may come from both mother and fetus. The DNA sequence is TGTGCCAGCAGCATCACAGGGCTAGGTCAGCCCCAGCATTTT. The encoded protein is CASSITGLGQPQHF.